The sequence of this TCR beta chain was determined in a study of blood T cell repertoires in COVID-19. Study overall: The United States, Italy and Spain were the sources of the acute and convalescent COVID-19 samples. The cDNA or gDNA used as material had been derived from T cells, B-cell-depleted T cells, or PBMCs.

Original handling: Estimation of nucleated cell counts was performed using reference gene primer amplification. Data came from immunoSEQ multiplex PCR; TCRdb stores just in-frame clones and leaves some out. V, J and clone size are taken as reported in that table, and D and trimming were inferred from the DNA itself. The sample holds 70,000 to 75,000 clones; 65% to 85% are singletons and the top ten take about 1.9%. There are 14 residues in the CDR3. Trimming removed 8 bases from V and 9 bases from J, with 20 bases in between. CDR1 is SNHLY and CDR2 is FYNNEI in the germline V gene. This chain joins TRBV2 and TRBJ2-1; D gene ambiguous. The sequencing input was peripheral blood. The receptor comes from a woman aged 55-69 years with acute or convalescent COVID-19. The CDR3, as DNA: TGTGCCAGCGGAAGCTTATACCAATCGGGTGAGCAGTTCTTC. Amino acids: CASGSLYQSGEQFF.